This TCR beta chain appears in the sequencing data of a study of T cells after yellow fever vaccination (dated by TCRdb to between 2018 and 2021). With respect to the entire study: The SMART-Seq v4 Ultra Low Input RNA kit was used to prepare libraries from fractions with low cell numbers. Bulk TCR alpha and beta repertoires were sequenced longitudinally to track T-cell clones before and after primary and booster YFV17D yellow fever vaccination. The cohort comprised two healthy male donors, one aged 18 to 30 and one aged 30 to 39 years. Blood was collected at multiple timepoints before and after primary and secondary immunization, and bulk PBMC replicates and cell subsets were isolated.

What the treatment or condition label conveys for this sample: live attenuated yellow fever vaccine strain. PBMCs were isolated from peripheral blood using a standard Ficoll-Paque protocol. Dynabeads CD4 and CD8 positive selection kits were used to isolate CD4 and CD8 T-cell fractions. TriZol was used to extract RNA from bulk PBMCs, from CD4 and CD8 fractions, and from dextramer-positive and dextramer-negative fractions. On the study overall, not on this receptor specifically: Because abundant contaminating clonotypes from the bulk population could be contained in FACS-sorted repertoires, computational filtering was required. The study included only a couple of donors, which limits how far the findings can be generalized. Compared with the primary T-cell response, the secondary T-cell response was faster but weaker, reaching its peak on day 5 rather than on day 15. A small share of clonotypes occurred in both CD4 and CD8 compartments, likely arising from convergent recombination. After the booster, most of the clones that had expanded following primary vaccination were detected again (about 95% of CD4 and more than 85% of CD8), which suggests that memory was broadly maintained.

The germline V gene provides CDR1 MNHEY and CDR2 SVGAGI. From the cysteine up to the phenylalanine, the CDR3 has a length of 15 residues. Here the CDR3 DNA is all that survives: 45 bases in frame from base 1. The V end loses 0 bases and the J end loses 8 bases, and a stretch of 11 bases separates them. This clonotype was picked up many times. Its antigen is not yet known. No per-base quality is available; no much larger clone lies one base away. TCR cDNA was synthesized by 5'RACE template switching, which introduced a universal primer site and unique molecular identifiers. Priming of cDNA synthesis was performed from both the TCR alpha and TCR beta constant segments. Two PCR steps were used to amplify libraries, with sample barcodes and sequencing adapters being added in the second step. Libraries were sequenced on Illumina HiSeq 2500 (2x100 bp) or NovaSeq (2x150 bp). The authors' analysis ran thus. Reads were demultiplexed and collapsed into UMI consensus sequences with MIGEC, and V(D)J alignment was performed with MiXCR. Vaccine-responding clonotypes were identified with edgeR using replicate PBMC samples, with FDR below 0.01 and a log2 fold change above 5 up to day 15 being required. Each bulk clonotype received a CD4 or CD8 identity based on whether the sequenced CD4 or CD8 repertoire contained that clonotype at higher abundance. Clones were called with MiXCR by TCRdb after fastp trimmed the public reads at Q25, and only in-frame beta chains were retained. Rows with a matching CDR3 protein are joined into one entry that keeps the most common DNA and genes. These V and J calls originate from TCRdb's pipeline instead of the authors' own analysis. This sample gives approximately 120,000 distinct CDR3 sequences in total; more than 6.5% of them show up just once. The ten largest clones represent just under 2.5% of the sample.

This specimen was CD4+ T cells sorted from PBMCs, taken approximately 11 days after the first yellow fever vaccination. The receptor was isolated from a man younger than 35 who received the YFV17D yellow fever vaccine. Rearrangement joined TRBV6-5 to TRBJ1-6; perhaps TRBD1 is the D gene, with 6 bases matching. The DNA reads TGTGCCAGCAGTTACTCACAGGGAGGTGATTCACCCCTCCACTTT. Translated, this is CASSYSQGGDSPLHF.